The clone carrying this T cell receptor (beta chain) was seen more than once but under ten times. Its antigen is not known. Germline CDR1 MNHNY, CDR2 SVGAGI (reference sequence). With 2 bases removed from V and 6 bases from J, the gap between germline ends came to 9 bases. This CDR3 contains 13 residues. This record belongs to a study of T-cell reconstitution after alpha-beta-depleted transplantation in children. The study, taken as a whole, reports: When one year had passed after transplant, most T-cell counts and diversity came from newly produced T cells.

Preparation of the TCRbeta library used unique molecular identifiers. TCRdb re-analysed the PCR reads in MiXCR, keeping a single row per CDR3 protein. The table lists 450,000 to 700,000 distinct CDR3 sequences, around 27% of them singletons. Here the sequenced sample was PBMCs, taken before TCRalphabeta/CD19-depleted stem cell transplant. This receptor was obtained from a boy in the first two years of life with Wiskott-Aldrich syndrome, due to receive a stem cell transplant. The chain combines TRBV6-6 with TRBJ2-3; D not resolved. CDR3 bases: TGTGCCAGCAGTTACGAGTTCCGGGATACGCAGTATTTT. Amino acids: CASSYEFRDTQYF.